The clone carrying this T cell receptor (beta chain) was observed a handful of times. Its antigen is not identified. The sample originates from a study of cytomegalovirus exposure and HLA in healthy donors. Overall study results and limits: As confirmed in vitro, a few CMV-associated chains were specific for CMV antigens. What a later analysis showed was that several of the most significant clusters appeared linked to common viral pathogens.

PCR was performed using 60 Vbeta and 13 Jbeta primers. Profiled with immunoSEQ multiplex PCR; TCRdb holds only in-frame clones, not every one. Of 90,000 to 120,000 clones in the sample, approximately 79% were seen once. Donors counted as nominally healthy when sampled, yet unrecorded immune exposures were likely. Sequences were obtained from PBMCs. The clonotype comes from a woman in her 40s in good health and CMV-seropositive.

The CDR3 sequence is CATDPGTGVWSNQPQHF. The DNA for the CDR3 is TGTGCCACCGATCCCGGGACAGGGGTTTGGAGCAATCAGCCCCAGCATTTT. The chain couples TRBV19 to TRBJ1-5, with 10 nucleotides matching TRBD1. Germline values: CDR1 LNHDA, CDR2 SQIVND (reference sequence). The CDR3 is 17 amino acids. J was trimmed by 1 base and V by 10 bases; bases with no gene match: 13.